A single sample is the source of the 16 T cell receptor beta chains below, sequenced in a study of CD8+ T cells in alopecia areata (dated by TCRdb to the late 2010s). The method was the immunoSEQ multiplex PCR assay. To provide template for TCR sequencing, every sample had RNA extracted and reverse transcribed into cDNA. TCRdb limited this immuneACCESS table to in-frame rearrangements with V and J called. A share of clones is missing; checked studies link under half to unresolved V genes, and the rest is unexplained. The sample has more than 200,000 clones on record, about 68% of them singletons. The top ten clonotypes cover 1% to 1.5% of the sample. This sample's time point label indicates: baseline before oral tofacitinib. The sequences come from CD4+ T cells sorted from blood, collected at week 0. The receptors shown here come from a human donor with alopecia areata.

V gene TRBV7-2 combines with J gene TRBJ2-5; D is possibly TRBD2 (5 bases). There are 14 residues in the CDR3. The V end lost 1 base, the J end lost 3 bases, and 9 bases lay between the germline ends. Germline V gene data show CDR1 as SGHTA and CDR2 as FQGNSA. CDR3 in amino acids: CASSLVLREETQYF. As DNA, the CDR3 is TGTGCCAGCAGCTTAGTACTGAGGGAAGAGACCCAGTACTTC.

Worth noting for this clone: Other nucleotide sequences from this sample produce the same CDR3. This chain uses TRBV5-1 with TRBJ2-7; 8 positions agree with TRBD1. Germline V gene lookup returns CDR1 SGHRS and CDR2 YFSETQ. The CDR3 sequence is 13 residues long. Losses at the gene ends were 0 bases for V and 4 bases for J; bases not matched to a gene: 0. In nucleotides, the CDR3 is TGCGCCAGCAGCTTGGACAGGGGGTACGAGCAGTACTTC. Its protein is CASSLDRGYEQYF.

The J gene is TRBJ1-5, the V gene TRBV30, with 8 bases matching TRBD1. The CDR3 totals 15 residues. V shed 2 bases and J 4 bases; nucleotides not matched to a gene: 7. From germline, CDR1 is GTSNPN and CDR2 SVGIG (reference sequence). The DNA of the CDR3 is TGTGCCTGGAGTTGGAGTCAGGGGGCTAATCAGCCCCAGCATTTT. It translates to CAWSWSQGANQPQHF.

Worth noting for this clone: The sample carries other DNA sequences with the same CDR3. The chain joins TRBV29-1 to TRBJ1-1; D perhaps matches TRBD1 (5 bases). Germline-derived CDR1 and CDR2 are SQVTM and ANQGSEA. This CDR3 spans 13 amino acids. V was clipped by 4 bases and J by 0 bases, with 9 bases between them. The CDR3, as DNA: TGCAGCGTTGTGAGGGGCTTGAACACTGAAGCTTTCTTT. Amino acid sequence: CSVVRGLNTEAFF.

This clone was detected a few times. This chain connects TRBV5-6 to TRBJ2-7; TRBD1 agrees at 9 bases. Germline CDR1 SGHDT, CDR2 YYEEEE. J gave up 1 base and V 5 bases, and 4 bases lay outside the gene matches. The CDR3 is 14 amino acids. CDR3 in DNA: TGTGCCAGCAGATACAGGGGGCAGTCCTACGAGCAGTACTTC. Amino acids: CASRYRGQSYEQYF.

This clone was seen only a few times. The chain employs TRBV2 and TRBJ2-7; 12 bases agree with TRBD1. From germline, CDR1 is SNHLY and CDR2 FYNNEI. This CDR3 has 14 amino acids. Losses at the gene ends were 4 bases for V and 5 bases for J; bases not matched to a gene: 3. The CDR3 bases are TGTGCCAGCAGTGTGGGACAGGGGGCCCACGAGCAGTACTTC. Translating it yields CASSVGQGAHEQYF.

The chain uses TRBV2 and TRBJ1-5; TRBD1 matches at 8 bases. This CDR3 region has 12 residues. Unmatched junction bases numbered 1, after V lost 6 bases and J lost 6 bases. The V gene's germline CDR1 is SNHLY and CDR2 FYNNEI. The CDR3 DNA follows: TGTGCCAGCAGAGGACAGGGTCAGCCCCAGCATTTT. Its translation is CASRGQGQPQHF.

This sequence joins TRBV9 and TRBJ1-3; D is ambiguous. V lost 4 bases to trimming and J lost 0 bases, with 8 bases between them. The length of the CDR3 is 14 residues. The germline V gene encodes CDR1 SGDLS and CDR2 YYNGEE. The DNA of the CDR3 is TGTGCCAGCAGCCCCCAACGCTCTGGAAACACCATATATTTT. Translation gives CASSPQRSGNTIYF. Full variable domain (outside the CDR3, taken from reference TRBV9 and TRBJ1-3): DSGVTQTPKHLITATGQRVTLRCSPRSGDLSVYWYQQSLDQGLQFLIQYYNGEERAKGNILERFSAQQFPDLHSELNLSSLELGDSALYFCASSPQRSGNTIYFGEGSWLTVV.

The sample holds a few counts of this clone. The chain links TRBV2 to TRBJ1-2, with D possibly TRBD1 on 6 matching bases. Trimming took off 9 bases at V and 4 bases at J, with 18 bases between the two ends. Germline CDR1 is SNHLY and CDR2 is FYNNEI. There are 14 residues in the CDR3. The CDR3 spells CASKTSGAPYGYTF. CDR3 nucleotide sequence: TGTGCCAGTAAAACATCGGGGGCGCCCTATGGCTACACCTTC.

Regarding this clone: The same CDR3 also results from other DNA sequences found in this sample. The CDR3 loop reads CASSLAVAGGQETQYF. The CDR3 nucleotides are TGCGCCAGCAGCTTGGCGGTAGCGGGGGGGCAAGAGACCCAGTACTTC. The V gene is TRBV5-1, the J gene TRBJ2-5; 11 nucleotides line up with TRBD2. In germline, CDR1 is SGHRS, CDR2 YFSETQ. V shed 0 bases, J shed 2 bases, and the junction held 3 bases outside the gene matches. CDR3 length: 16 residues. The full variable domain, its missing parts supplied by reference TRBV5-1 and TRBJ2-5, is KAGVTQTPRYLIKTRGQQVTLSCSPISGHRSVSWYQQTPGQGLQFLFEYFSETQRNKGNFPGRFSGRQFSNSRSEMNVSTLELGDSALYLCASSLAVAGGQETQYFGPGTRLLVL.

V and J are TRBV5-4 and TRBJ2-5; D may match TRBD1 or TRBD2 (5 bases each). V lost 1 base and J lost 4, with 11 bases in between. Germline loops: CDR1 SGHNT, CDR2 YYREEE (reference sequence). The CDR3 totals 14 residues. The CDR3 bases are TGTGCCAGCAGCTTGCTTGGTGGGGGAGAGACCCAGTACTTC. Translated: CASSLLGGGETQYF.

The chain is built from TRBV6-4 and TRBJ1-2; unclear D gene. CDR3 length equals 14 residues. The V and J ends lost 6 bases and 3 bases respectively, with 14 bases between them. From germline, CDR1 is MRHNA and CDR2 SNTAGT. The CDR3 DNA sequence: TGTGCCAGCAGCCCGACACGAGGCGACTATGGCTACACCTTC. This codes for CASSPTRGDYGYTF.

This clone was observed once. The chain combines TRBV5-1 with TRBJ2-7, with 8 bases lining up with TRBD1. V lost 4 bases and J lost 4; bases outside the gene matches: 7. The germline V gene encodes CDR1 SGHRS and CDR2 YFSETQ. The CDR3 is made up of 14 amino acids. CDR3 nucleotide sequence: TGCGCCAGCAGCGATGGACAGGGAAGGTACGAGCAGTACTTC. This translates into CASSDGQGRYEQYF.

The chain joins TRBV11-1 to TRBJ1-1; tentative D call: TRBD1 (6 bases). The CDR3 covers 13 residues. Between the trimmed V and J ends, which lost 1 base and 5 bases, there was a span of 8 bases. Germline V gene data show CDR1 as SGHAT and CDR2 as FQDESV (reference sequence). CDR3 bases: TGTGCCAGCAGCTTAGGCAGGGGAACTGAAGCTTTCTTT. Protein sequence: CASSLGRGTEAFF.

The V and J genes are TRBV7-6 and TRBJ2-3; 10 bases are shared with TRBD2. J gave up 1 base and V 5 bases, and 3 bases lay outside the gene matches. The length of the CDR3 is 15 residues. Germline loops: CDR1 SGHVS, CDR2 FNYEAQ. The CDR3 nucleotides are TGTGCCAGCAGCCTCGGGACTAGCGGCACAGATACGCAGTATTTT. Its protein product is CASSLGTSGTDTQYF. Together with reference TRBV7-6 and TRBJ2-3, the CDR3 gives the full variable domain: GAGVSQSPRYKVTKRGQDVALRCDPISGHVSLYWYRQALGQGPEFLTYFNYEAQQDKSGLPNDRFSAERPEGSISTLTIQRTEQRDSAMYRCASSLGTSGTDTQYFGPGTRLTVL.

This chain connects TRBV30 to TRBJ1-2; 9 bases are shared with TRBD1. The V segment lost 3 bases and the J segment 4 bases; nucleotides outside the gene matches: 9. This CDR3 comprises 15 residues. Germline CDR1 and CDR2: GTSNPN and SVGIG (reference sequence). Written as DNA, the CDR3 is TGTGCCTGGAGCCTCACCGGGACAGGGTTCTATGGCTACACCTTC. Translation gives CAWSLTGTGFYGYTF.